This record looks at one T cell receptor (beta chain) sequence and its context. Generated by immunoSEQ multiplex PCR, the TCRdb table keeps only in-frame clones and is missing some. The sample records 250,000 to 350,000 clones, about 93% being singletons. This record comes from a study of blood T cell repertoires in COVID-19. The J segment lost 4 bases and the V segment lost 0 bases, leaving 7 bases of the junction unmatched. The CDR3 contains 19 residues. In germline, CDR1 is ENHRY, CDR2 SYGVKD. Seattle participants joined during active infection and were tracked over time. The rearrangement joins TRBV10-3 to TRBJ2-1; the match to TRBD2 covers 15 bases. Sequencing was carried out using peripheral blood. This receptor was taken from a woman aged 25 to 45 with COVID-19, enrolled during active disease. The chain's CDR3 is CAISESLPGLAGGYNEQFF. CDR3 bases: TGTGCCATCAGTGAGTCTCTTCCGGGACTAGCGGGAGGATACAATGAGCAGTTCTTC.